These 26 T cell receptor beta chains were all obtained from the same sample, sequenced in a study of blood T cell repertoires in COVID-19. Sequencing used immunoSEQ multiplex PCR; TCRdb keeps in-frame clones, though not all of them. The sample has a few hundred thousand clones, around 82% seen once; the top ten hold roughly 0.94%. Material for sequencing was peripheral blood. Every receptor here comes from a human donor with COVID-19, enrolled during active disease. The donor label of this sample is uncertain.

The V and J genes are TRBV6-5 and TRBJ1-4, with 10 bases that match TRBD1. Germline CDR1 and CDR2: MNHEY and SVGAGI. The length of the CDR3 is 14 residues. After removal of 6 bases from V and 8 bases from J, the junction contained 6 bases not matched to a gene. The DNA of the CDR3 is TGTGCCAGCAGCTCGGGACAGGGGCGGGAAAAACTGTTTTTT. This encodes CASSSGQGREKLFF.

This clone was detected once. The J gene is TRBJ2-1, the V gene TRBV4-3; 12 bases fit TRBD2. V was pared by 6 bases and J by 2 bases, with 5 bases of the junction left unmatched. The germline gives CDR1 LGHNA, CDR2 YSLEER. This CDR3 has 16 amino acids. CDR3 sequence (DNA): TGCGCCAGCAGTTCCGGACTAGCGGGAACCTACAATGAGCAGTTCTTC. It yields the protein CASSSGLAGTYNEQFF.

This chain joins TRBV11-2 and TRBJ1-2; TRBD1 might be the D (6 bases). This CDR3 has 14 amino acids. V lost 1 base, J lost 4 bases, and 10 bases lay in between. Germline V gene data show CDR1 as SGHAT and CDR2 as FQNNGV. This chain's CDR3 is CASSLVQGTYGYTF. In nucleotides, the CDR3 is TGTGCCAGCAGCTTAGTTCAGGGGACCTATGGCTACACCTTC.

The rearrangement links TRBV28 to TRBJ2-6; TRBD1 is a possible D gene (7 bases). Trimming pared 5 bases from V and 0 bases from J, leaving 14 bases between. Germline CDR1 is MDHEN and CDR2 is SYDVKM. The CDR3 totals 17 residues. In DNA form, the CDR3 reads TGTGCCAGCAGTGCGGCGGGACAGCTCTCTGGGGCCAACGTCCTGACTTTC. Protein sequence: CASSAAGQLSGANVLTF.

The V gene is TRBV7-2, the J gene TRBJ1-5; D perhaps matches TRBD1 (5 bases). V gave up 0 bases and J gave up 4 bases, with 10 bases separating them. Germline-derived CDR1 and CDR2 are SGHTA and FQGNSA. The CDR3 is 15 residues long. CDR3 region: CASSLAAGFNQPQHF. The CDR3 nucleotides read TGTGCCAGCAGCTTAGCGGCAGGGTTTAATCAGCCCCAGCATTTT.

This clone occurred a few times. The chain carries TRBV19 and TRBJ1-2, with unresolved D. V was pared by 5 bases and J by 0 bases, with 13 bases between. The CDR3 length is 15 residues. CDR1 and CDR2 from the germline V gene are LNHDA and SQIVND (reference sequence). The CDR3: CASSLGPGANYGYTF. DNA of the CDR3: TGTGCCAGTAGTCTGGGCCCGGGAGCTAACTATGGCTACACCTTC.

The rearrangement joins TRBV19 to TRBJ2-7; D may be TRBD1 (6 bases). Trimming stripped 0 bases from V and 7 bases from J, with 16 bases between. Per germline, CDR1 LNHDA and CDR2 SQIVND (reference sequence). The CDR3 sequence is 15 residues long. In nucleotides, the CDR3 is TGTGCCAGTAGTATAGAGGACCGGGACATGTGGGAGCAGTACTTC. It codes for CASSIEDRDMWEQYF.

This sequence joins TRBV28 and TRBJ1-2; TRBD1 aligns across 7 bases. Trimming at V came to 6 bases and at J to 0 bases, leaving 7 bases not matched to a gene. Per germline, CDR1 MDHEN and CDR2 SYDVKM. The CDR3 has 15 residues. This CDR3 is CASSDWTGTNYGYTF. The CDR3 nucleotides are TGTGCCAGCAGCGACTGGACAGGTACTAACTATGGCTACACCTTC.

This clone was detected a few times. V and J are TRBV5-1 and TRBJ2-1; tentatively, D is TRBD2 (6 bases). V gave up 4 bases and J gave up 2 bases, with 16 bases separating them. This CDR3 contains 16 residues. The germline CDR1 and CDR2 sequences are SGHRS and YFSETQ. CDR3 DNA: TGCGCCAGCAGCCCAACCGCTAGCGCACCCTACAATGAGCAGTTCTTC. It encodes CASSPTASAPYNEQFF. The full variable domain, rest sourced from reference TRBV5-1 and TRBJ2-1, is KAGVTQTPRYLIKTRGQQVTLSCSPISGHRSVSWYQQTPGQGLQFLFEYFSETQRNKGNFPGRFSGRQFSNSRSEMNVSTLELGDSALYLCASSPTASAPYNEQFFGPGTRLTVL.

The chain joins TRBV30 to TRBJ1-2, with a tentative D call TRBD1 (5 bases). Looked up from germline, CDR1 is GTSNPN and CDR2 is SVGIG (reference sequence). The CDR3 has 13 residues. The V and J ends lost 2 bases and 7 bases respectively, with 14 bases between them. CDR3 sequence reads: CAWSLLGHFGYTF. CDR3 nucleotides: TGTGCCTGGAGTTTGTTAGGACATTTTGGCTACACCTTC.

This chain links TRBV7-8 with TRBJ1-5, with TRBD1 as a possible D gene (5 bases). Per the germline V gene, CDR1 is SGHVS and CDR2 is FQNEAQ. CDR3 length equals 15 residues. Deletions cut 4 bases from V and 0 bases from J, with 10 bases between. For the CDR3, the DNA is TGTGCCAGCAGCTCAAGCAGGGTTAGCAATCAGCCCCAGCATTTT. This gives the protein CASSSSRVSNQPQHF.

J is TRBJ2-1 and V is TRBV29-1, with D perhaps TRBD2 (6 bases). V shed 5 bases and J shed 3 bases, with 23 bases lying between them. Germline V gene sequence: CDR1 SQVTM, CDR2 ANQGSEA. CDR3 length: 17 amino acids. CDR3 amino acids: CSVSPGSGRTIYNEQFF. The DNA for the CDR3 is TGCAGCGTTTCCCCAGGCTCAGGGAGGACGATCTACAATGAGCAGTTCTTC.

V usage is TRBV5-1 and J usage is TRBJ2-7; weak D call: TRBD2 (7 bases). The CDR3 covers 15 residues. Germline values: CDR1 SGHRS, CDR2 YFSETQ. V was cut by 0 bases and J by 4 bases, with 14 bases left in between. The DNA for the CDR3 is TGCGCCAGCAGCTTGGCCCCAGGGGAGGGGTACGAGCAGTACTTC. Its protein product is CASSLAPGEGYEQYF.

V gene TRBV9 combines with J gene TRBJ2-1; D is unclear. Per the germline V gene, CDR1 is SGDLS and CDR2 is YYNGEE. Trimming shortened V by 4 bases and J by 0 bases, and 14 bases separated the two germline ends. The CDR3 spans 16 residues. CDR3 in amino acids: CASSPRSPSSYNEQFF. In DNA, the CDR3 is TGTGCCAGCAGCCCCCGTTCTCCTAGCTCCTACAATGAGCAGTTCTTC.

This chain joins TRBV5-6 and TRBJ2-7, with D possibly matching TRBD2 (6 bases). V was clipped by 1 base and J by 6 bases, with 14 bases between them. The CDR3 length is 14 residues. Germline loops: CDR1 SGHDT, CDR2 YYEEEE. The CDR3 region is CASSLRTGAVEQYF. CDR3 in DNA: TGTGCCAGCAGCTTGAGAACGGGAGCGGTCGAGCAGTACTTC. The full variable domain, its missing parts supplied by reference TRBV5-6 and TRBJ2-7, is DAGVTQSPTHLIKTRGQQVTLRCSPKSGHDTVSWYQQALGQGPQFIFQYYEEEERQRGNFPDRFSGHQFPNYSSELNVNALLLGDSALYLCASSLRTGAVEQYFGPGTRLTVT.

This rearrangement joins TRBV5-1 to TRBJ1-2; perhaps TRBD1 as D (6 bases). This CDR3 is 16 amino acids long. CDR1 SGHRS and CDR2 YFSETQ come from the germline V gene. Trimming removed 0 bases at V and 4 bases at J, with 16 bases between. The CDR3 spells CASSLDRQGLLYGYTF. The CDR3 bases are TGCGCCAGCAGCTTGGATCGGCAGGGGCTTCTCTATGGCTACACCTTC.

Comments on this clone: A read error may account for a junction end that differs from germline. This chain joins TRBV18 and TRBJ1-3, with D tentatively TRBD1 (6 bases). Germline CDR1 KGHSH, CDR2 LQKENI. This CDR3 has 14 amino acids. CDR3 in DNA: TGTGCCAACTCAGCAGGGGACTCTGGAAACACCATATATTTT. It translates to CANSAGDSGNTIYF.

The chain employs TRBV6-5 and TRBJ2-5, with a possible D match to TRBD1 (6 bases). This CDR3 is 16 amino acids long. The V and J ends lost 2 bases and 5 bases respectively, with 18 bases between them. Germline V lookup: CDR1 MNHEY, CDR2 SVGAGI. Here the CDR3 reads CASSYTRWAGEETQYF. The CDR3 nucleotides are TGTGCCAGCAGTTACACGCGGTGGGCAGGGGAGGAGACCCAGTACTTC.

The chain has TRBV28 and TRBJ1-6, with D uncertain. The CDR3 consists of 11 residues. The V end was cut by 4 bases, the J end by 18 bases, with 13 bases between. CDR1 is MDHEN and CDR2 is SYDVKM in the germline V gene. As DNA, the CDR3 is TGTGCCAGCAGTTCCCCAATGAGAACCCACTTT. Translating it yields CASSSPMRTHF.

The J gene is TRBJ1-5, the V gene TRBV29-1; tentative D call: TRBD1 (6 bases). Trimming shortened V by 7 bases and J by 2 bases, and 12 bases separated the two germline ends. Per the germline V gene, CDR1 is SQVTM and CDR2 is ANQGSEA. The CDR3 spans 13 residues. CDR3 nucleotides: TGCAGCGCTAAACAGGGAGGCAATCAGCCCCAGCATTTT. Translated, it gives CSAKQGGNQPQHF. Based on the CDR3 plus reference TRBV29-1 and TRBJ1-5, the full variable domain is SAVISQKPSRDICQRGTSLTIQCQVDSQVTMMFWYRQQPGQSLTLIATANQGSEATYESGFVIDKFPISRPNLTFSTLTVSNMSPEDSSIYLCSAKQGGNQPQHFGDGTRLSIL.

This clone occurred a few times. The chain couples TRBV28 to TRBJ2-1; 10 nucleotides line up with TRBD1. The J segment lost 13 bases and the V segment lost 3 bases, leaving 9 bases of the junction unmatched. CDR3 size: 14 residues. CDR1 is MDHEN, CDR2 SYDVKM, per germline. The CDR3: CASSFLRQGAKQFF. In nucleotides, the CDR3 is TGTGCCAGCAGTTTTCTGCGACAGGGGGCAAAACAGTTCTTC.

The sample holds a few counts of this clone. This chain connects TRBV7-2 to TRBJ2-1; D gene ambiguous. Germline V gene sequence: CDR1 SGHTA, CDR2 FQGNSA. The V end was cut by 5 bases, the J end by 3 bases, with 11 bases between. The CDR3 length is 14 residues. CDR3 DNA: TGTGCCAGCAGCCCTAGGTCACACTACAATGAGCAGTTCTTC. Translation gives CASSPRSHYNEQFF.

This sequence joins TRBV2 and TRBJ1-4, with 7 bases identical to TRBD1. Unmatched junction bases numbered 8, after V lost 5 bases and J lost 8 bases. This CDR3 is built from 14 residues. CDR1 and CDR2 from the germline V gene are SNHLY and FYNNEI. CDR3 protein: CASSSQGMGEKLFF. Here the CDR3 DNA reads TGTGCCAGCAGTTCACAGGGGATGGGGGAAAAACTGTTTTTT.

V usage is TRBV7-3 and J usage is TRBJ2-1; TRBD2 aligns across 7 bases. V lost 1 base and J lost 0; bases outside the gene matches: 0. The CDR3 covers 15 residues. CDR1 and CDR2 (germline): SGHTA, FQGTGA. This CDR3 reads CASSLSGSSYNEQFF. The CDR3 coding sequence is TGTGCCAGCAGCTTAAGCGGGAGCTCCTACAATGAGCAGTTCTTC.

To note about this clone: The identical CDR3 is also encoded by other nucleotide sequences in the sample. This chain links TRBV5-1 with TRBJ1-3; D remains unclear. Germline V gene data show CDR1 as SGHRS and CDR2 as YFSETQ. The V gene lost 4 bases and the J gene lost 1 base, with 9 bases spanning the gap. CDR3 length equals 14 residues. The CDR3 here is CASSPSGSGNTIYF. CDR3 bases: TGCGCCAGCAGCCCATCAGGTTCTGGAAACACCATATATTTT.

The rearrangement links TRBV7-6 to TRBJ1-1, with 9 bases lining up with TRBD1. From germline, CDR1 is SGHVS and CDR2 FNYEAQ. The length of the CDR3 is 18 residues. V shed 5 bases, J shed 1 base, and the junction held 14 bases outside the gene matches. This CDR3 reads CASSPVTGTGSGNTEAFF. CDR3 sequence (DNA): TGTGCCAGCAGCCCAGTTACCGGGACAGGGTCGGGGAACACTGAAGCTTTCTTT.